Each of the 2 T cell receptor beta chains below was sequenced from the same sample in a study of T cells in tuberculosis (dated by TCRdb to the late 2010s). Receptors were amplified or captured by the immunoSEQ multiplex PCR assay. TCRdb took this table from immuneACCESS and kept in-frame rearrangements with V and J called. Such tables lack part of the clones; where checked against another copy, unresolved V genes explain under half of the gap, and the rest is unexplained. The sample yields over 40,000 clones; around 96% were counted once. The top ten clonotypes cover roughly 7% of the sample. Material for sequencing was PBMCs. The receptors come from a donor aged 5 to 30 with latent tuberculosis or without tuberculosis infection.

The chain employs TRBV19 and TRBJ2-3, with a weak D call TRBD2 (6 bases). Germline values: CDR1 LNHDA, CDR2 SQIVND (reference sequence). Trimming shortened V by 3 bases and J by 2 bases, and 24 bases separated the two germline ends. The CDR3 sequence is 19 residues long. In DNA, the CDR3 is TGTGCCAGTAGTATGATGATATCGGGGGACGAAACTTACACAGATACGCAGTATTTT. As protein: CASSMMISGDETYTDTQYF.

The rearrangement links TRBV9 to TRBJ2-1, with 9 bases matching TRBD2. The CDR3 contains 16 residues. Germline lookup yields CDR1 SGDLS and CDR2 YYNGEE. The J segment lost 2 bases and the V segment lost 4 bases, leaving 7 bases of the junction unmatched. The CDR3 nucleotides read TGTGCCAGCAGCTTCTCCGGCGGGGGGGCCTACAATGAGCAGTTCTTC. The encoded protein is CASSFSGGGAYNEQFF.